This is a list of T cell receptor beta chains from one sample in a study of OX40 agonist ivuxolimab in advanced cancers. The method was immunoSEQ multiplex PCR; TCRdb's version includes in-frame clones alone and lacks a portion of them. Counted here are 70,000 to 75,000 clones, roughly 78% occurring once; the ten biggest clones make up less than 6%. Sequenced material: CD4+ or CD8+ T cells sorted from blood, taken in a trial of the OX40 agonist ivuxolimab. The receptors derive from an adult with an advanced solid tumor such as melanoma, head and neck, liver or kidney cancer. CDR3s include the opening cysteine and the closing phenylalanine or tryptophan. Each record gives: J gene, clone size, V gene, D gene, CDR3 DNA, CDR3 protein. The D gene is left open where the match is weak. Not all rows give a size; the values are once, few, many and, for expanded clones, a class.

j_call: TRBJ2-2
clone_size: .
v_call: TRBV29-1
d_call: .
cdr3_nt: TGCAGCGTTGAAGATCGCGGGGCAGGGCCCGGGGAGCTGTTTTTT
cdr3_aa: CSVEDRGAGPGELFF

j_call: TRBJ2-7
clone_size: .
v_call: TRBV7-6
d_call: .
cdr3_nt: TGTGCCAGCAGCTCGGGGACGGTCTACGAGCAGTACTTC
cdr3_aa: CASSSGTVYEQYF

j_call: TRBJ2-2
clone_size: .
v_call: TRBV9
d_call: .
cdr3_nt: TGTGCCAGCAGCCCCCGGGACACCGGGGAGCTGTTTTTT
cdr3_aa: CASSPRDTGELFF

j_call: TRBJ2-5
clone_size: few
v_call: TRBV6-1
d_call: TRBD1
cdr3_nt: TGTGCCAGCACCGAGGGACAGAACCAAGAGACCCAGTACTTC
cdr3_aa: CASTEGQNQETQYF

j_call: TRBJ1-6
clone_size: .
v_call: TRBV7-2
d_call: .
cdr3_nt: TGTGCCAGCAGCCTCAACCTGGATTCACCCCTCCACTTT
cdr3_aa: CASSLNLDSPLHF

j_call: TRBJ2-3
clone_size: .
v_call: TRBV15
d_call: .
cdr3_nt: TGTGCCACCAGCAGATACCGGGACGGACTCACAGATACGCAGTATTTT
cdr3_aa: CATSRYRDGLTDTQYF

j_call: TRBJ2-7
clone_size: few
v_call: TRBV28
d_call: .
cdr3_nt: TGTGCCAGCAGTTCCGCAGGGTTGGGCGACGAGCAGTACTTC
cdr3_aa: CASSSAGLGDEQYF

j_call: TRBJ2-1
clone_size: .
v_call: TRBV27
d_call: TRBD1
cdr3_nt: TGTGCCAGCAGTCGAGGGACAGGGGAGGGTTATAATGAGCAGTTCTTC
cdr3_aa: CASSRGTGEGYNEQFF

j_call: TRBJ2-3
clone_size: .
v_call: TRBV5-4
d_call: TRBD1
cdr3_nt: TGTGCCAGCAGCCCGGAGACAGGGGTTGGATCAGATACGCAGTATTTT
cdr3_aa: CASSPETGVGSDTQYF

j_call: TRBJ2-7
clone_size: few
v_call: TRBV5-1
d_call: .
cdr3_nt: TGCGCCAGCAGCTTCGTGGGGGGCACTAGTAGCTACGAGCAGTACTTC
cdr3_aa: CASSFVGGTSSYEQYF

j_call: TRBJ2-7
clone_size: .
v_call: TRBV28
d_call: .
cdr3_nt: TGTGCCACCCAGGGGAGCTCCTACGAGCAGTACTTC
cdr3_aa: CATQGSSYEQYF

j_call: TRBJ1-2
clone_size: .
v_call: TRBV5-5
d_call: .
cdr3_nt: TGTGCCAGCAGCGCTACCAACTATGGCTACACCTTC
cdr3_aa: CASSATNYGYTF

j_call: TRBJ1-1
clone_size: .
v_call: TRBV7-2
d_call: TRBD1
cdr3_nt: TGTGCCAGCAGCTTAGGCGGGACAGTGAACACTGAAGCTTTCTTT
cdr3_aa: CASSLGGTVNTEAFF

j_call: TRBJ2-7
clone_size: .
v_call: TRBV2
d_call: .
cdr3_nt: TGTGCCAGCAGTCAGGCCATCTCCTACGAGCAGTACTTC
cdr3_aa: CASSQAISYEQYF

j_call: TRBJ1-5
clone_size: once
v_call: TRBV2
d_call: TRBD1
cdr3_nt: TGTGCCAGCAGCCCCGGGACAGGGGGCAATCAGCCCCAGCATTTT
cdr3_aa: CASSPGTGGNQPQHF

j_call: TRBJ2-1
clone_size: .
v_call: TRBV5-1
d_call: TRBD1
cdr3_nt: TGCGCCAGCAGCCTCCCCCGGGACAGGGTGTCTGGAGAGCAGTTCTTC
cdr3_aa: CASSLPRDRVSGEQFF

j_call: TRBJ2-3
clone_size: .
v_call: TRBV27
d_call: .
cdr3_nt: TGTGCCAGCAGTTTTAAGAGCGCGGGCACAGATACGCAGTATTTT
cdr3_aa: CASSFKSAGTDTQYF